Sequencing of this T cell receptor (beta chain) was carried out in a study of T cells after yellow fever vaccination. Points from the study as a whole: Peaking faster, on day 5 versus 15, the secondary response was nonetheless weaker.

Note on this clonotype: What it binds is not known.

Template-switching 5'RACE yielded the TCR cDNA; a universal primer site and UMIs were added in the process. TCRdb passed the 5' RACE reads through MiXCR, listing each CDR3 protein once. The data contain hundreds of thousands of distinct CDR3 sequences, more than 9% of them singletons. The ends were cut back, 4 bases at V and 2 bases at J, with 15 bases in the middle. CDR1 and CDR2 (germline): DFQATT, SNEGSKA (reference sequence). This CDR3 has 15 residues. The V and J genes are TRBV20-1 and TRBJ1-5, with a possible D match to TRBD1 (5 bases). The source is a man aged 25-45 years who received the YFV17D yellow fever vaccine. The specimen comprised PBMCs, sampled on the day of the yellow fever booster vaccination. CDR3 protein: CSAKRGWDGNQPQHF. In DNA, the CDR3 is TGCAGTGCTAAAAGGGGATGGGACGGCAATCAGCCCCAGCATTTT.